Here is one T cell receptor (beta chain) with its context. The antigen is undetermined. The record originates from a study of CD8 T cells in ankylosing spondylitis. Study-wide findings and caveats: Clones tied to disease were said to be significantly enriched in matched ankylosing spondylitis synovial fluid. Reactive arthritis synovial fluid and blood previously showed some of these motif variants. Disease-linked clones displayed a CD8+ phenotype and appeared relatively rarely in peripheral blood. Seemingly distinctive of ankylosing spondylitis blood was a TCR beta motif formed by eight highly homologous variants.

Germline V gives CDR1 KGHDR, CDR2 SFDVKD. This CDR3 is built from 15 residues. The trim removed 5 bases at V and 0 bases at J, leaving 4 bases unmatched. Each TCR beta library was made by quantitative 5'-RACE that incorporated molecular barcodes. TCRdb reprocessed the 5' RACE reads with MiXCR, giving one entry per CDR3 protein. This repertoire shows about 210,000 distinct CDR3 sequences, approximately 7.4% found once; its top ten account for 13% to 15%. Sequenced material: blood, either unsorted or a sorted T cell fraction (not recorded which). The chain employs TRBV24-1 and TRBJ2-5; TRBD2 matches at 8 bases. This receptor was taken from a male donor with ankylosing spondylitis. The CDR3 DNA reads TGTGCCACCAGTGGGTCGGGGGGGTACCAAGAGACCCAGTACTTC. It encodes CATSGSGGYQETQYF.